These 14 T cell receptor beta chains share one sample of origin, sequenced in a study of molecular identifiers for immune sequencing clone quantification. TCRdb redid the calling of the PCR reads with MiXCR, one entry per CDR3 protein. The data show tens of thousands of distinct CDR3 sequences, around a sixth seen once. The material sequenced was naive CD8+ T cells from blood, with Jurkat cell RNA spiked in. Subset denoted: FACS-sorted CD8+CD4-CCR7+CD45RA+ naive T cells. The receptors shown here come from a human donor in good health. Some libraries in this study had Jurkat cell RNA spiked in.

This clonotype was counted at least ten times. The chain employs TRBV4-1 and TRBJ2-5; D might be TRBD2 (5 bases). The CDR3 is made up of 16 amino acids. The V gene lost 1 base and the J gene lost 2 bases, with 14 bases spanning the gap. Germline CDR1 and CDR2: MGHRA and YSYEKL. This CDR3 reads CASSQVQLRAQETQYF. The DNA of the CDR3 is TGCGCCAGCAGCCAAGTTCAGTTGCGGGCACAAGAGACCCAGTACTTC.

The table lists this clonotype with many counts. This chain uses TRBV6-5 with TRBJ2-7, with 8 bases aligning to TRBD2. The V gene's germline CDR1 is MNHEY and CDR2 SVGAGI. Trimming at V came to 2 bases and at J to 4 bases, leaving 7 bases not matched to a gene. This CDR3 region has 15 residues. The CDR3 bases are TGTGCCAGCAGTTACCGGGGGGGAGCGGCGTACGAGCAGTACTTC. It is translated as CASSYRGGAAYEQYF.

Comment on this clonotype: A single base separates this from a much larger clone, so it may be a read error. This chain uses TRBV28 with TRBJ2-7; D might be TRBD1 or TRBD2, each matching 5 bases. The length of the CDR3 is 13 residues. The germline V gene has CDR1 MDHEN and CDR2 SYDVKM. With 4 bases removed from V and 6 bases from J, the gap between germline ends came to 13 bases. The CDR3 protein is CASSSGPNSEQYF. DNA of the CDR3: TGTGCCAGCAGTTCGGGACCTAACTCCGAGCAGTACTTC.

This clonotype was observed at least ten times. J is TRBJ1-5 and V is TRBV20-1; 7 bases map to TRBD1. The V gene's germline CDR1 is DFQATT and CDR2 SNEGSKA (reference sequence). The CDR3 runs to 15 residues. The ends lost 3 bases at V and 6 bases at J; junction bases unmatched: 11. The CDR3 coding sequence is TGCAGTGCTAGGGAAGACAGGGCGGGAAGTCAGCCCCAGCATTTT. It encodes CSAREDRAGSQPQHF.

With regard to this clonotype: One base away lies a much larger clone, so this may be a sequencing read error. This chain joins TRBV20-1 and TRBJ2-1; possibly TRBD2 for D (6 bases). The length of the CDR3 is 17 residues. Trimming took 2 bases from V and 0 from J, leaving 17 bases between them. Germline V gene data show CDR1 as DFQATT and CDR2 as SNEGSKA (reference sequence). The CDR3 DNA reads TGCAGTGCTAGAAATGCAGTAGCGGTAGTCTCCTACAATGAGCAGTTCTTC. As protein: CSARNAVAVVSYNEQFF.

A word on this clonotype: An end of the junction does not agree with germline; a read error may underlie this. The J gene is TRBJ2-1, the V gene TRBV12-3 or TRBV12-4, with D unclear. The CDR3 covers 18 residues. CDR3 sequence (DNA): TGTGTCAGCAGCCCCACACACACCTCGACCCTCCCTGGGGATGAGCAGTTCTTC. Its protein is CVSSPTHTSTLPGDEQFF.

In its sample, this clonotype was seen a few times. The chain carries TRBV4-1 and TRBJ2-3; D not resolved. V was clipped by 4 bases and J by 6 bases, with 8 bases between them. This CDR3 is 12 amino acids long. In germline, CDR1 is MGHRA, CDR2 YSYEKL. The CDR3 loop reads CASSPHGDTQYF. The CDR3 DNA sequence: TGCGCCAGCAGCCCTCATGGGGATACGCAGTATTTT.

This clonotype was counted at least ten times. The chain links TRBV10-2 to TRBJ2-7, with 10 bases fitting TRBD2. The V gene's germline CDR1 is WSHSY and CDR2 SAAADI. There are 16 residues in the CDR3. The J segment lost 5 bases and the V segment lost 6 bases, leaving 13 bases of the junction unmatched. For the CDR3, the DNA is TGCGCCAGCAGCGCCGCGACGCTAGCGGGAGTAAACGAGCAGTACTTC. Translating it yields CASSAATLAGVNEQYF.

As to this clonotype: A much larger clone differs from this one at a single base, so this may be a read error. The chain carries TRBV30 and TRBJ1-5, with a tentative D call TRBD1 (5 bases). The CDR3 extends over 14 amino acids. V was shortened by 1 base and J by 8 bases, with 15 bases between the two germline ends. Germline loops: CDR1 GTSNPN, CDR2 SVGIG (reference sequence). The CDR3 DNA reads TGTGCCTGGAGTGAGGGGCAGGATGGCGAGCCCCAGCATTTT. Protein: CAWSEGQDGEPQHF.

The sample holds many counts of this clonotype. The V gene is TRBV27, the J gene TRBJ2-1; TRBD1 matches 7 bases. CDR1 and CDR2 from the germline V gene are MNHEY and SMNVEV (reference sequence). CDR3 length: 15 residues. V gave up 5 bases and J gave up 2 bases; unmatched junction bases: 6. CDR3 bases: TGTGCCAGCAGTCAGGGGGACCCTACCTACAATGAGCAGTTCTTC. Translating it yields CASSQGDPTYNEQFF.

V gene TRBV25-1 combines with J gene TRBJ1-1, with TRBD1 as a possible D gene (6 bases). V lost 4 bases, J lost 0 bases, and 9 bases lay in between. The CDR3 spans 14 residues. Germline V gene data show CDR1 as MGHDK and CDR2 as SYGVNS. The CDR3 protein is CASSGTVMNTEAFF. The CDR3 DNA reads TGTGCCAGCAGTGGGACAGTCATGAACACTGAAGCTTTCTTT.

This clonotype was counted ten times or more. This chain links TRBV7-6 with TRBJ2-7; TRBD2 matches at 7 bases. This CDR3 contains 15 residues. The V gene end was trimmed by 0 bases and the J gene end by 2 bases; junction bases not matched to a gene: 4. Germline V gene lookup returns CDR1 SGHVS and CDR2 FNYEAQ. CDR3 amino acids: CASSLALADTYEQYF. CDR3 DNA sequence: TGTGCCAGCAGCTTAGCGCTAGCGGATACCTACGAGCAGTACTTC.

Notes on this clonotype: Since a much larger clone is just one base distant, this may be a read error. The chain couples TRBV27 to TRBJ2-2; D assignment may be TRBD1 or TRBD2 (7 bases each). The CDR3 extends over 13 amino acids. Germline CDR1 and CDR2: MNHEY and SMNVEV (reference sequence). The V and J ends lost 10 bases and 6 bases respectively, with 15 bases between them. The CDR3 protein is CATRGTNSGELFF. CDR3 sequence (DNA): TGTGCCACCAGGGGGACTAACTCCGGGGAGCTGTTTTTT.

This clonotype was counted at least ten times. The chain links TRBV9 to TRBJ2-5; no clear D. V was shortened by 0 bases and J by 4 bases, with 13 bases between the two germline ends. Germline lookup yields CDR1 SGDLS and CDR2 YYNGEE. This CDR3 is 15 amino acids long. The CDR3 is CASSVVGASAETQYF. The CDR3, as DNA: TGTGCCAGCAGCGTAGTCGGAGCTAGTGCAGAGACCCAGTACTTC.